The rows below give T cell receptor beta chains drawn from one sample of a study of T cell responses to AZD1222 COVID-19 vaccine. The method was immunoSEQ multiplex PCR; TCRdb's version includes in-frame clones alone and lacks a portion of them. The table lists around 180,000 clones, around 94% of them singletons. Sequencing was performed on peripheral blood, taken 28 days after the second AZD1222 dose. The origin of the receptors is an adult who received the AZD1222 COVID-19 vaccine. Each CDR3 is given with its conserved first and last residue. D genes are given only for firm matches. A row's size may be missing; if present it is once, few, many or a size class.

D gene,V gene,clone size,J gene,CDR3 protein,CDR3 DNA
TRBD1,TRBV5-4,.,TRBJ1-4,CASSSGQGGTTNEKLFF,TGTGCCAGCAGCTCGGGACAGGGAGGAACGACTAATGAAAAACTGTTTTTT
TRBD1,TRBV5-4,.,TRBJ1-2,CASSATDRVYGYTF,TGTGCCAGCAGCGCCACCGACAGGGTCTATGGCTACACCTTC
.,TRBV28,few,TRBJ1-5,CASSLGSWGNQPQHF,TGTGCCAGCAGTTTAGGCAGCTGGGGGAATCAGCCCCAGCATTTT
.,TRBV19,.,TRBJ1-1,CASEGGEAFF,TGTGCCAGTGAGGGGGGAGAAGCTTTCTTT
.,TRBV6-6,.,TRBJ2-7,CASSYLGRPYEQYF,TGTGCCAGCAGTTACTTGGGGAGACCCTACGAGCAGTACTTC
.,TRBV9,.,TRBJ2-5,CASSFQPSRETQYF,TGTGCCAGCAGCTTCCAACCCTCCCGAGAGACCCAGTACTTC
.,TRBV4-2,once,TRBJ1-1,CASSQGGGWETTEAFF,TGTGCCAGCAGCCAAGGGGGAGGGTGGGAAACCACTGAAGCTTTCTTT
.,TRBV19,.,TRBJ1-5,CASSMVKGRPQHF,TGTGCCAGTAGTATGGTCAAGGGTCGGCCCCAGCATTTT
.,TRBV15,.,TRBJ1-4,CATSRDRGVTEKLFF,TGTGCCACCAGCAGAGATCGGGGGGTTACCGAAAAACTGTTTTTT
TRBD1,TRBV9,.,TRBJ1-1,CASSGRDRGNTEAFF,TGTGCCAGCAGCGGTAGGGACAGGGGGAACACTGAAGCTTTCTTT
TRBD1,TRBV5-6,.,TRBJ2-5,CASSHIMDRKETQYF,TGTGCCAGCAGCCACATCATGGACAGGAAAGAGACCCAGTACTTC
TRBD2,TRBV4-3,.,TRBJ2-2,CASSHRASGGYGELFF,TGCGCCAGCAGCCACCGCGCTAGCGGGGGTTACGGGGAGCTGTTTTTT
TRBD2,TRBV11-3,.,TRBJ2-7,CASGRGARYEQYF,TGTGCCAGCGGGCGGGGGGCACGATACGAGCAGTACTTC
TRBD1,TRBV6-6,.,TRBJ1-2,CATRQGPNGYTF,TGTGCCACCAGACAGGGCCCAAACGGCTACACCTTC
TRBD2,TRBV5-1,.,TRBJ2-5,CASTKTGLAEETQYF,TGCGCCAGCACCAAAACGGGACTAGCGGAGGAGACCCAGTACTTC
.,TRBV6-5,.,TRBJ1-1,CASTPSGGRGAFF,TGTGCCAGCACTCCGTCTGGGGGGCGTGGAGCTTTCTTT
.,TRBV6-5,.,TRBJ1-3,CASSFSVPSGNTIYF,TGTGCCAGCAGTTTTTCGGTTCCCTCTGGAAACACCATATATTTT
.,TRBV7-3,once,TRBJ2-3,CASSFRGGTDTQYF,TGTGCCAGCAGCTTTAGGGGAGGCACAGATACGCAGTATTTT
TRBD1,TRBV6-4,.,TRBJ1-2,CASTLAGGYFGYTF,TGTGCCAGCACTCTGGCAGGGGGCTATTTTGGCTACACCTTC
.,TRBV18,.,TRBJ2-7,CASSPPRQKVYEQYF,TGTGCCAGCTCACCACCTAGACAAAAAGTCTACGAGCAGTACTTC
.,TRBV2,.,TRBJ2-1,CASSVVNEQFF,TGTGCCAGCAGTGTCGTCAATGAGCAGTTCTTC
.,TRBV27,.,TRBJ2-2,CASSLRVPGELFF,TGTGCCAGCAGTTTAAGGGTTCCCGGGGAGCTGTTTTTT
.,TRBV27,.,TRBJ1-1,CASRKNGREAFF,TGTGCCAGCAGGAAGAACGGACGGGAAGCTTTCTTT